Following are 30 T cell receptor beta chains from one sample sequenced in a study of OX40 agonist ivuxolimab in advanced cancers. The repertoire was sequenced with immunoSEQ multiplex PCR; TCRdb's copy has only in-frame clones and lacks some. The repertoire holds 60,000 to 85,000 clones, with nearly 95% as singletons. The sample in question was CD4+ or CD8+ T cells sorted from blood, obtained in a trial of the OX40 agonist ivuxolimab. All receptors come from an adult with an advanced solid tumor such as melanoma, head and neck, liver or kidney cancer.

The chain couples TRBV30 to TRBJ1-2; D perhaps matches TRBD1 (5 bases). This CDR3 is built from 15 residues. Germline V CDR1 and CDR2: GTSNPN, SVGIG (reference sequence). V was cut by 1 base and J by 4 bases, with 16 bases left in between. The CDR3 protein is CAWSGSLSGIYGYTF. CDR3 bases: TGTGCCTGGAGTGGCTCCTTATCAGGGATCTATGGCTACACCTTC.

The CDR3 coding sequence is TGTGCCAGTACACCCTCGGCTAGCGGGGCCTACGAGCAGTACTTC. It specifies CASTPSASGAYEQYF. The gene calls are TRBV19 and TRBJ2-7, with TRBD2 matching 9 bases. V shed 7 bases and J 2 bases; nucleotides not matched to a gene: 9. The CDR3 totals 15 residues. The germline V gene encodes CDR1 LNHDA and CDR2 SQIVND (reference sequence).

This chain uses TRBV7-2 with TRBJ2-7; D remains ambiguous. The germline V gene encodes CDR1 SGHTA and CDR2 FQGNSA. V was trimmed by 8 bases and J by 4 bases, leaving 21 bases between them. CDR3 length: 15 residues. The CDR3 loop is CASRDSGRPAYEQYF. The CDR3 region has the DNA TGTGCCAGCCGAGATTCGGGCAGGCCGGCATACGAGCAGTACTTC.

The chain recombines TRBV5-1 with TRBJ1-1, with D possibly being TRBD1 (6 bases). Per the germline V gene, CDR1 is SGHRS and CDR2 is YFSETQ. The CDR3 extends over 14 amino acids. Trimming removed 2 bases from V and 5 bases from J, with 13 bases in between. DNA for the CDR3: TGCGCCAGCAGCTTAACAGGGTCTGAGACTGAAGCTTTCTTT. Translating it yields CASSLTGSETEAFF.

The CDR3, as DNA: TGTGCCAGCAGCCGAGAGACACAAGAGACCCAGTACTTC. It codes for CASSRETQETQYF. The chain links TRBV5-4 to TRBJ2-5; D unresolved. The germline V gene encodes CDR1 SGHNT and CDR2 YYREEE (reference sequence). Trimming left V 4 bases short and J 2 bases short, with 9 bases between. The CDR3 sequence is 13 residues long.

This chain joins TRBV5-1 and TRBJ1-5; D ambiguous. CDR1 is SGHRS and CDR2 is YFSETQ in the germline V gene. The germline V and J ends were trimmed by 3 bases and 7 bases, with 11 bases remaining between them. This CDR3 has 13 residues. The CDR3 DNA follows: TGCGCCAGCAGCTGGGTCGGAGGGCAGCCCCAGCATTTT. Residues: CASSWVGGQPQHF.

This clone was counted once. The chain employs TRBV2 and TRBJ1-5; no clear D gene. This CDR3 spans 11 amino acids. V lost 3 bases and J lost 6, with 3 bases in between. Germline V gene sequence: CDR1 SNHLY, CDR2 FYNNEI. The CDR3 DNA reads TGTGCCAGCAGTGATGGTCAGCCCCAGCATTTT. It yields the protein CASSDGQPQHF.

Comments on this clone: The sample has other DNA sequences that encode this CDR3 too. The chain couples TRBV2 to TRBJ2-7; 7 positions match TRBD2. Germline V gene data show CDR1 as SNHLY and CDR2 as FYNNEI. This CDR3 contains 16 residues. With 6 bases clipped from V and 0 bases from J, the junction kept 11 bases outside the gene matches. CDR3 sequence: CASSHLAEGLSYEQYF. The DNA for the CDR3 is TGTGCCAGCAGCCACCTAGCGGAGGGCCTCTCCTACGAGCAGTACTTC.

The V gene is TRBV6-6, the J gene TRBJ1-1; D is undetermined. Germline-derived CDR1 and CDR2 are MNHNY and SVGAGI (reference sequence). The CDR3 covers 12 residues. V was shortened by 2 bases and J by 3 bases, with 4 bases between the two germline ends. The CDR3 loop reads CASSYGDTEAFF. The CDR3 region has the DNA TGTGCCAGCAGTTACGGGGACACTGAAGCTTTCTTT.

Here the CDR3 DNA reads TGCAGCGTGGGGGGACGGGGCACTGAAGCTTTCTTT. Amino acids: CSVGGRGTEAFF. The chain couples TRBV29-1 to TRBJ1-1; D may be TRBD1 (5 bases). The germline V and J ends were trimmed by 6 bases and 4 bases, with 12 bases remaining between them. CDR3 length equals 12 residues. Germline-derived CDR1 and CDR2 are SQVTM and ANQGSEA.

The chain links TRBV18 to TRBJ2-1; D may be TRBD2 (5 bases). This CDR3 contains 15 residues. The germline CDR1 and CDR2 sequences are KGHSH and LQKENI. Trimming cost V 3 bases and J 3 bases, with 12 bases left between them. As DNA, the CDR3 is TGTGCCAGCTCACCCGAATCCCGGGACTACAATGAGCAGTTCTTC. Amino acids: CASSPESRDYNEQFF.

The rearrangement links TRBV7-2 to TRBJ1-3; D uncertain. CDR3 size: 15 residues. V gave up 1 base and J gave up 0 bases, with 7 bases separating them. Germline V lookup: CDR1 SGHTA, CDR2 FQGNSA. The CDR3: CASSLERFSGNTIYF. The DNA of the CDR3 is TGTGCCAGCAGCTTAGAGCGATTCTCTGGAAACACCATATATTTT.

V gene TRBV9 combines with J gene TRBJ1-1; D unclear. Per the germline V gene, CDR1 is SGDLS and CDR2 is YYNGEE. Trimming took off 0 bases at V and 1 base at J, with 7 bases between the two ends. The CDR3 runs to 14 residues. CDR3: CASSVARENTEAFF. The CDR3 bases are TGTGCCAGCAGCGTAGCGAGGGAGAACACTGAAGCTTTCTTT.

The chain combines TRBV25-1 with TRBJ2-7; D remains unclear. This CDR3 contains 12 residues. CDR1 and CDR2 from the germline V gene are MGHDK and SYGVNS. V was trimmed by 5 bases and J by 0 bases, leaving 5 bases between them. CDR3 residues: CASSRGSYEQYF. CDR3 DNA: TGTGCCAGCAGTCGCGGCTCCTACGAGCAGTACTTC.

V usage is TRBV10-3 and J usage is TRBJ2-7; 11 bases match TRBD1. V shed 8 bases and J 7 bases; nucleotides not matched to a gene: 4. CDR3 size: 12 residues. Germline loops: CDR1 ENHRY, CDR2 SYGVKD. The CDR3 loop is CAIGQGANEQYF. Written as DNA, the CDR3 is TGTGCCATCGGACAGGGGGCGAATGAGCAGTACTTC.

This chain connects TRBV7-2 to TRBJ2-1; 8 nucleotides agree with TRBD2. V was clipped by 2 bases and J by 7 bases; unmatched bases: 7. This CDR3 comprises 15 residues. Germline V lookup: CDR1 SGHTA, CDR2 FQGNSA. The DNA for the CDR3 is TGTGCCAGCAGCTTAAGCGGACTAGCCGGAAATGAGCAGTTCTTC. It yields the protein CASSLSGLAGNEQFF.

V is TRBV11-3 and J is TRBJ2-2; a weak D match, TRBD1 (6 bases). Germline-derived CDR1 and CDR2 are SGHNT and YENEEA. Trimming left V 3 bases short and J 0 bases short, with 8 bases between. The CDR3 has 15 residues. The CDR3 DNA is TGTGCCAGCAGCTTGGGGGCCTCGAACACCGGGGAGCTGTTTTTT. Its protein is CASSLGASNTGELFF.

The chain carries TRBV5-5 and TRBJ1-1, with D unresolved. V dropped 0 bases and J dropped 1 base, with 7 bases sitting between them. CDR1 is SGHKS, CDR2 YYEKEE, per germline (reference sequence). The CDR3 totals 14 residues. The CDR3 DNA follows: TGTGCCAGCAGCTTGGGGTCTGCGAACACTGAAGCTTTCTTT. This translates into CASSLGSANTEAFF.

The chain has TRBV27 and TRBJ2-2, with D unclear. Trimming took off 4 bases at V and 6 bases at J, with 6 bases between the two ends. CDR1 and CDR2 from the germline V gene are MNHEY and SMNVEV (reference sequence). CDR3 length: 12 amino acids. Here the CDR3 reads CASSSVPGELFF. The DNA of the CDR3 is TGTGCCAGCAGTTCTGTTCCCGGGGAGCTGTTTTTT.

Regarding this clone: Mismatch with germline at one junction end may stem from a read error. The CDR3 bases are TGTGCCACCAGCAGCCTATTAGGGACAGTCTTCAATCGGCCCCAGCATTTT. This encodes CATSSLLGTVFNRPQHF. The genes are TRBV15 and TRBJ1-5; 7 bases line up with TRBD1. CDR3 length: 17 amino acids. Germline values: CDR1 LNHNV, CDR2 YYDKDF (reference sequence). Drawing the rest from reference TRBV15 and TRBJ1-5, the complete variable domain is DAMVIQNPRYQVTQFGKPVTLSCSQTLNHNVMYWYQQKSSQAPKLLFHYYDKDFNNEADTPDNFQSRRPNTSFCFLDIRSPGLGDTAMYLCATSSLLGTVFNRPQHFGDGTRLSIL.

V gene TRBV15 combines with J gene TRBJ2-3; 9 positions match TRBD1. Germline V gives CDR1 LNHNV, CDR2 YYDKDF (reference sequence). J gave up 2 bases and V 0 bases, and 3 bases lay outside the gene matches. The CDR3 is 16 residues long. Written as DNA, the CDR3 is TGTGCCACCAGCAGAGAGGGACAGGGAATCACAGATACGCAGTATTTT. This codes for CATSREGQGITDTQYF.

CDR3 in amino acids: CASSPGQGENEQFF. In nucleotides, the CDR3 is TGTGCCAGCAGTCCTGGACAGGGGGAAAATGAGCAGTTCTTC. V usage is TRBV27 and J usage is TRBJ2-1, with TRBD1 matching over 10 bases. Germline loops: CDR1 MNHEY, CDR2 SMNVEV (reference sequence). This CDR3 has 14 amino acids. Unmatched junction bases numbered 5, after V lost 5 bases and J lost 7 bases.

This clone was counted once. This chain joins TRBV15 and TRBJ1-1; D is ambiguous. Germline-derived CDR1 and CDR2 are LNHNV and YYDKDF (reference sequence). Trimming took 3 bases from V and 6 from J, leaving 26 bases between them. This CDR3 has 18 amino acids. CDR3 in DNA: TGTGCCACCAGCAGGCCCCTAGAAAAGGGAGGATTCAGATCTGAAGCTTTCTTT. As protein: CATSRPLEKGGFRSEAFF.

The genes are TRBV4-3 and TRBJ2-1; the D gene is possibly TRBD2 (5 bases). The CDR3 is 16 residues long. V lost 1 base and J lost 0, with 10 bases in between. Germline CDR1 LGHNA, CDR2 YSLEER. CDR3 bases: TGCGCCAGCAGCCAAGGCCAGCGGAGCTCCTACAATGAGCAGTTCTTC. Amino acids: CASSQGQRSSYNEQFF.

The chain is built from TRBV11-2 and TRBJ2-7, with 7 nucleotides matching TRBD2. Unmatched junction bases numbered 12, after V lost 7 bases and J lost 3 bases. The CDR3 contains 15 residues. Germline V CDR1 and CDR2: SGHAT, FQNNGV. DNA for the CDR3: TGTGCCAGCACCTCAGAGCGGGACGGACACTACGAGCAGTACTTC. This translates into CASTSERDGHYEQYF.

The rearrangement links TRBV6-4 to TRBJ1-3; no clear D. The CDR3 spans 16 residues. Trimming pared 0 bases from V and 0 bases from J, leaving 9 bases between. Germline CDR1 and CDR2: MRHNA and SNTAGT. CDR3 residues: CASSDSNVASGNTIYF. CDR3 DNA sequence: TGTGCCAGCAGTGACTCGAACGTGGCCTCTGGAAACACCATATATTTT.

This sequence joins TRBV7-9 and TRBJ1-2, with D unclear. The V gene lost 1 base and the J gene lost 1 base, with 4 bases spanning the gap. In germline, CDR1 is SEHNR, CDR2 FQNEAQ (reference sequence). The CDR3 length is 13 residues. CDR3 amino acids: CASSLGLNYGYTF. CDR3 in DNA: TGTGCCAGCAGCTTAGGGCTTAACTATGGCTACACCTTC.

For the CDR3, the DNA is TGTGCCAGCTGGAACGAGGGGGCAGGGAAGACTAATGAAAAACTGTTTTTT. Its protein is CASWNEGAGKTNEKLFF. The chain combines TRBV2 with TRBJ1-4; 7 nucleotides agree with TRBD1. Germline V gene lookup returns CDR1 SNHLY and CDR2 FYNNEI. The length of the CDR3 is 17 residues. The junction had 14 bases not matched to a gene; V was cut back by 8 bases and J by 2 bases.

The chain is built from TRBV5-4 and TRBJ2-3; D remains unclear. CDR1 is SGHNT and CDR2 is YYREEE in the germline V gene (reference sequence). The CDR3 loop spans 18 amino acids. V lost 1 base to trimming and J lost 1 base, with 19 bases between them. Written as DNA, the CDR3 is TGTGCCAGCAGCTTGTCGGCTCTTCTGGTGCCCGGCACAGATACGCAGTATTTT. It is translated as CASSLSALLVPGTDTQYF.

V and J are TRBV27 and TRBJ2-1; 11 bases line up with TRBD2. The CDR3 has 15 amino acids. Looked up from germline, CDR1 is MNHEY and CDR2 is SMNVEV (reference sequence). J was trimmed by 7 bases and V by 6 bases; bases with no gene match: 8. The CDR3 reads CASSQGTSGGNEQFF. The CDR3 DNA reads TGTGCCAGCAGCCAGGGGACTAGCGGAGGGAATGAGCAGTTCTTC.